This T cell receptor (beta chain) comes out of a study of cytomegalovirus exposure and HLA in healthy donors. The PCR had 60 Vbeta and 13 Jbeta primers. The method was immunoSEQ multiplex PCR; TCRdb's version includes in-frame clones alone and lacks a portion of them. The sample data list 150,000 or so clones. Germline loops: CDR1 MNHNS, CDR2 SASEGT. The CDR3 is made up of 16 amino acids. V was clipped by 2 bases and J by 4 bases; unmatched bases: 11. V is TRBV6-1 and J is TRBJ2-7; 7 bases are a match to TRBD2. The sample was PBMCs. This sequence originates from a man younger than 40 in good health and CMV-seronegative. DNA of the CDR3: TGTGCCAGCAGTGAAAGTGGTGGGGAGGGTTGGTACGAGCAGTACTTC. Translating it yields CASSESGGEGWYEQYF.